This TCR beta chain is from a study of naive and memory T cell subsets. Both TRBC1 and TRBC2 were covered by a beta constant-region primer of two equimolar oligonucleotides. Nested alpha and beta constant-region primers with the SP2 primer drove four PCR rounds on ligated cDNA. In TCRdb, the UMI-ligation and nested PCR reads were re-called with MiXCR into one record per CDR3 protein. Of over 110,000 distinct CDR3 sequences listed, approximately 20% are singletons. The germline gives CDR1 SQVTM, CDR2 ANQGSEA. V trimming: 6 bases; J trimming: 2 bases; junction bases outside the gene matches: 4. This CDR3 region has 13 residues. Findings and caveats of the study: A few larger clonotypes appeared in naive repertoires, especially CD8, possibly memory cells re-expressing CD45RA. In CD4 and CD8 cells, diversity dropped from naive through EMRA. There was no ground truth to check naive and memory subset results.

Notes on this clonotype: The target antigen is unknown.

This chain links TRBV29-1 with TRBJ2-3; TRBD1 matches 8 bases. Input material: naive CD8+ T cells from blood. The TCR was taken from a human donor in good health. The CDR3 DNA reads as TGCAGCGTCGAGACAGGGGACACAGATACGCAGTATTTT. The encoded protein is CSVETGDTDTQYF.